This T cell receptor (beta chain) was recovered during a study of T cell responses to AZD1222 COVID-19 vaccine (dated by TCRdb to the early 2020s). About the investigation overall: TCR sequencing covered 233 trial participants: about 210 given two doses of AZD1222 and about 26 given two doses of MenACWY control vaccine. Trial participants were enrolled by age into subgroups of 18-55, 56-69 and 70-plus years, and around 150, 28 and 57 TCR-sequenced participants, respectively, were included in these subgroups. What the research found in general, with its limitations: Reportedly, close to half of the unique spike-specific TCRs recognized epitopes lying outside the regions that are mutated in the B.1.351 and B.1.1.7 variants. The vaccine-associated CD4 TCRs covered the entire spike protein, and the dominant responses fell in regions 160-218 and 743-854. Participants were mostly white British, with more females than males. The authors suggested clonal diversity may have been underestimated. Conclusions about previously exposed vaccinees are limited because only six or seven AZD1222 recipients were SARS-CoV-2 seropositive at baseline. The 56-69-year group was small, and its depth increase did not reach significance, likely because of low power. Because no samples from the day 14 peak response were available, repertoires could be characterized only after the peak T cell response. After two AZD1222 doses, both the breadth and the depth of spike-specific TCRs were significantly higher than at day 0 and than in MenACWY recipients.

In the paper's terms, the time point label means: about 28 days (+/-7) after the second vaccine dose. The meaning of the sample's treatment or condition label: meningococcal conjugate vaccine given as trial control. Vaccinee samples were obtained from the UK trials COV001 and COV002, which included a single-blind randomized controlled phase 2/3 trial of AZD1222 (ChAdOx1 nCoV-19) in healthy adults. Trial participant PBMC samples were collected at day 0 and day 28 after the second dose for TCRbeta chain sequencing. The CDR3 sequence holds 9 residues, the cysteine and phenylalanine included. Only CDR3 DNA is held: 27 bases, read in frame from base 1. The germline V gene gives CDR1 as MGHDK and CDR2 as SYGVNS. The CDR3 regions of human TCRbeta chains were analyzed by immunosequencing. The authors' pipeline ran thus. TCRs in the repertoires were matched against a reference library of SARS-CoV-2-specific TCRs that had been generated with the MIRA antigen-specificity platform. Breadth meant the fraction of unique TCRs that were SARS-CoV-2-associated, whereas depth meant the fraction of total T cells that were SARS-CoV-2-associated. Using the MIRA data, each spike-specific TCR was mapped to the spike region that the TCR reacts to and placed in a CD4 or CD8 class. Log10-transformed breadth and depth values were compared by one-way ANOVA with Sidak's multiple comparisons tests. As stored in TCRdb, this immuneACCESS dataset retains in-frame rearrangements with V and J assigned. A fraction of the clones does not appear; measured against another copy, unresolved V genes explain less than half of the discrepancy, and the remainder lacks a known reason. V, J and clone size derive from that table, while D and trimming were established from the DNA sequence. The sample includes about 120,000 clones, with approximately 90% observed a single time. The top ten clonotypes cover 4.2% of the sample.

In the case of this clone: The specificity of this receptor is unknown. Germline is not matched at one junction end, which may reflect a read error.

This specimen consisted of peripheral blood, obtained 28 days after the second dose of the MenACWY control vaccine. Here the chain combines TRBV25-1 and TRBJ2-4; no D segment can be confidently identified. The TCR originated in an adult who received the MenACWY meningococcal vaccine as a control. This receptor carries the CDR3 CASSATSDF. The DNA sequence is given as TGTGCCAGCAGTGCGACCAGCGACTTC.